A selection of T cell receptor beta chains follows, all from one sample in a study of T cell changes during pregnancy in multiple sclerosis. Method: immunoSEQ multiplex PCR; TCRdb's copy keeps in-frame clones and lacks some. The data show about 68,000 clones, about nine tenths seen once. Sequences were derived from peripheral blood, sampled in the third trimester of pregnancy. The receptors stem from a female donor with multiple sclerosis, enrolled in a pregnancy study. Each CDR3 is given with its conserved first and last residue. The D gene is left open where the match is weak. Clone size is stated in some rows and not others, as once, few, many or a class when expanded.

J	V	D	size	DNA	CDR3
TRBJ2-1	TRBV29-1	TRBD2	-	TGCAGCGTGCAAGCGACTAGCGGGGGAAATGAGCAGTTCTTC	CSVQATSGGNEQFF
TRBJ1-5	TRBV5-1	-	-	TGCGCCAGCAGCTTGGAGGGCGCAGGGACAAGTCAGCCCCAGCATTTT	CASSLEGAGTSQPQHF
TRBJ1-6	TRBV7-2	-	-	TGTGCCAGCAGCTTAGTGGGGGCTTCACCCCTCCACTTT	CASSLVGASPLHF
TRBJ2-5	TRBV2	-	-	TGTGCCAGCAGTGAACGGGGGTTTGGGCAAGAGACCCAGTACTTC	CASSERGFGQETQYF
TRBJ1-1	TRBV29-1	-	-	TGCAGCGTTTGGGGAGCGGGCAGCATGAACACTGAAGCTTTCTTT	CSVWGAGSMNTEAFF
TRBJ1-3	TRBV18	-	-	TGTGCCAGCTCACCGATCCAGGGCAGAAACACCATATATTTT	CASSPIQGRNTIYF
TRBJ1-3	TRBV2	-	-	TGTGCCAGCAGGCGGCAAAGGGGCTCTGGAAACACCATATATTTT	CASRRQRGSGNTIYF
TRBJ2-1	TRBV30	TRBD2	few	TGTGCCTGGAGTCGGGGGGGCCTCGACTCCTACAATGAGCAGTTCTTC	CAWSRGGLDSYNEQFF
TRBJ2-5	TRBV5-4	TRBD2	-	TGTGCCAGCAGCTCCGGGACTAGGCAAGAGACCCAGTACTTC	CASSSGTRQETQYF
TRBJ1-4	TRBV30	-	few	TGTGCCTGGAGTGTAATCTCCGGACTTCATGAAAAACTGTTTTTT	CAWSVISGLHEKLFF
TRBJ2-3	TRBV5-4	TRBD1	-	TGTGCCAGCAGCGTGGGACAGGGAAGCTTGGGAGCAGATACGCAGTATTTT	CASSVGQGSLGADTQYF
TRBJ2-1	TRBV11-2	TRBD1	-	TGTGCCAGCAGCTGGGGAAGGACAGGGGGCAATGAGCAGTTCTTC	CASSWGRTGGNEQFF